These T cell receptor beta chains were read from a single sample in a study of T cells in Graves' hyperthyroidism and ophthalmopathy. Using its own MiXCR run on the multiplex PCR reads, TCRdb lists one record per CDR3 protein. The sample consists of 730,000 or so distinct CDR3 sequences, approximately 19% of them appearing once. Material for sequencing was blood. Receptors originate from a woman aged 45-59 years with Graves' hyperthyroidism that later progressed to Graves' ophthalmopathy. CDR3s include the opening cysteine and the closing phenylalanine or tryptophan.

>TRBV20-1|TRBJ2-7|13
CSAKGGFPYEQYF
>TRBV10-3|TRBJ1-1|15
CAIRQPGTGGTEAFF
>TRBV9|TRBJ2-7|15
CASSVEGTGLDEQYF
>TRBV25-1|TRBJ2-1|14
CASRGTPAYNEQFF
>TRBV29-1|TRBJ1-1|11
CSVIGRVGAFF
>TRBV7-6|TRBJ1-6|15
CASSLEEAGIGPLHF
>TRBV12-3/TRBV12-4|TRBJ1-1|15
CASSLSGGPSTEAFF
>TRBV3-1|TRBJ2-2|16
CASSRRRGATTGELFF
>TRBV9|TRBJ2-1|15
CASSGIAGGSNEQFF
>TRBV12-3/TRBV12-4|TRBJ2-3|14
CASSFEGGPGTQYF
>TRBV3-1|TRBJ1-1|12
CASSQGPTEAFF
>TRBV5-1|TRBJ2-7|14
CASSPDWSSYEQYF
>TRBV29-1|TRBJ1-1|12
CSVEQGGTEAFF
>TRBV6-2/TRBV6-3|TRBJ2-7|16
CASSSIRLAGLYEQYF
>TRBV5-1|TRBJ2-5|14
CASSLDSSRETQYF
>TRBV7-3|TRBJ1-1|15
CASSLTPSLNTEAFF
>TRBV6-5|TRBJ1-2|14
CASSYRTGNYGYTF